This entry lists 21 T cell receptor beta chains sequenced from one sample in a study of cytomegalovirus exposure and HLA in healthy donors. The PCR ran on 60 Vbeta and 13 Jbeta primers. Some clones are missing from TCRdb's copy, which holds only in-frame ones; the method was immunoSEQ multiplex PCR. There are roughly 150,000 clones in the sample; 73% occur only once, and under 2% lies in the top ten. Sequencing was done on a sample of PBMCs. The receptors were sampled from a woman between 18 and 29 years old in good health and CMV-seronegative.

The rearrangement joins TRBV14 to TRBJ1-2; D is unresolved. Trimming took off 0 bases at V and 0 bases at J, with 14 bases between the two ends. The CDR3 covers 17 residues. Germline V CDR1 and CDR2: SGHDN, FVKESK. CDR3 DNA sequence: TGTGCCAGCAGCCAAGAGCCGACGGAACAGTCTAACTATGGCTACACCTTC. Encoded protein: CASSQEPTEQSNYGYTF.

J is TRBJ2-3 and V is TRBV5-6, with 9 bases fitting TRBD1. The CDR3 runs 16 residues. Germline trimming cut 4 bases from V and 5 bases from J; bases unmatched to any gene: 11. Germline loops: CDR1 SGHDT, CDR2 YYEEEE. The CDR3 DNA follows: TGTGCCAGCAGCCCCGGGACAGGGTTCGTTCAAGATACGCAGTATTTT. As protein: CASSPGTGFVQDTQYF. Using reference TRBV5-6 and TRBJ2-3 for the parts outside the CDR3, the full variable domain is DAGVTQSPTHLIKTRGQQVTLRCSPKSGHDTVSWYQQALGQGPQFIFQYYEEEERQRGNFPDRFSGHQFPNYSSELNVNALLLGDSALYLCASSPGTGFVQDTQYFGPGTRLTVL.

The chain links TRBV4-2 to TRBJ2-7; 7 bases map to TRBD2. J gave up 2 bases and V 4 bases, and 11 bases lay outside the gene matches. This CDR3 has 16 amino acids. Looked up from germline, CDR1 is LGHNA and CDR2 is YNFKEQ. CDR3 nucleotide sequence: TGTGCCAGCAGCCGAGGGGTCCGGGGGGATCCCTACGAGCAGTACTTC. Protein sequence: CASSRGVRGDPYEQYF.

DNA for the CDR3: TGCGCCAGCAGCTCGGGACAGGCGCTCCTCTCTGGAAACACCATATATTTT. Encoded protein: CASSSGQALLSGNTIYF. The chain has TRBV5-1 and TRBJ1-3; 8 positions agree with TRBD1. CDR3 size: 17 residues. With 3 bases clipped from V and 0 bases from J, the junction kept 8 bases outside the gene matches. Germline CDR1 reads SGHRS; CDR2 reads YFSETQ.

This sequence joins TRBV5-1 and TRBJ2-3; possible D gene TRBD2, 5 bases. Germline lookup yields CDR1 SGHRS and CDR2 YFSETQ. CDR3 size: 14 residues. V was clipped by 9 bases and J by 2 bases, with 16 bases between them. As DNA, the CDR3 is TGCGCCACGTCAGAAGGGAGACCCACAGATACGCAGTATTTT. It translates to CATSEGRPTDTQYF.

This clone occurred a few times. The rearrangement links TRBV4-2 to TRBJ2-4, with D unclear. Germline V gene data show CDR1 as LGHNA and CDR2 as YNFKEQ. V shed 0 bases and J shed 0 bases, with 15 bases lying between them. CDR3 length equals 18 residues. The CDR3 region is CASSQEGSQSLAKNIQYF. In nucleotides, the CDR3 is TGTGCCAGCAGCCAAGAGGGCAGCCAAAGTCTAGCCAAAAACATTCAGTACTTC.

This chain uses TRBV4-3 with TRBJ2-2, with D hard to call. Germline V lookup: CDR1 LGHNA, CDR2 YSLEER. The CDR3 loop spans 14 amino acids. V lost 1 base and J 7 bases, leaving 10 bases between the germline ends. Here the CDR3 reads CASSQGRGRGELFF. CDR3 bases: TGCGCCAGCAGCCAAGGAAGAGGTCGCGGGGAGCTGTTTTTT.

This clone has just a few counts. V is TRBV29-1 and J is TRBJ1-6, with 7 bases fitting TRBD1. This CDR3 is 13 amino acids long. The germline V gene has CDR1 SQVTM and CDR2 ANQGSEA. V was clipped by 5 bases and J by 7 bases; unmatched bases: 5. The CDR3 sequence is CSVNTGENSPLHF. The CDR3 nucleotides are TGCAGCGTTAACACAGGGGAGAATTCACCCCTCCACTTT.

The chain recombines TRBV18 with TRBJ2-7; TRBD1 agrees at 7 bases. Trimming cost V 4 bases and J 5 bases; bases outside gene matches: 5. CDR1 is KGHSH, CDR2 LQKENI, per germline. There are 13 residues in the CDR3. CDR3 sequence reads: CASSRQQGNEQYV. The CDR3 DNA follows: TGTGCCAGCTCACGGCAACAGGGGAACGAGCAGTACGTC.

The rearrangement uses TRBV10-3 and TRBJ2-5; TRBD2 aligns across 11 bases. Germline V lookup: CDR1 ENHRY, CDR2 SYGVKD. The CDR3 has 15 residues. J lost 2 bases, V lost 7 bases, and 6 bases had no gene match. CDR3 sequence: CAIMSSGGPQETQYF. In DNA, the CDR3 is TGTGCCATCATGTCTAGCGGGGGGCCGCAAGAGACCCAGTACTTC.

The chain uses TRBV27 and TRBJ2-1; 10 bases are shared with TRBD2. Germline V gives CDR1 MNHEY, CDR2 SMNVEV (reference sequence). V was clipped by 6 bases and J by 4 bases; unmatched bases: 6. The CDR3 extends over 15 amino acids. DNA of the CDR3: TGTGCCAGCAGGTTAGCGGGGGGTCTGTACAATGAGCAGTTCTTC. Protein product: CASRLAGGLYNEQFF.

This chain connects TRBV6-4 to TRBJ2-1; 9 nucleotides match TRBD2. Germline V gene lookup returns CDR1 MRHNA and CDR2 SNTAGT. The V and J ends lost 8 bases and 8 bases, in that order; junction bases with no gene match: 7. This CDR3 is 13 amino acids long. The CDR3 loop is CASSRGGGDEQFF. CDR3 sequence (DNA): TGTGCCAGCTCGCGGGGGGGCGGCGATGAGCAGTTCTTC.

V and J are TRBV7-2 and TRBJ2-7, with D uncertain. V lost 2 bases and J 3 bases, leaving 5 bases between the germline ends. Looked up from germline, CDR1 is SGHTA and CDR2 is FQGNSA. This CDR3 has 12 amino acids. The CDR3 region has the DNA TGTGCCAGCAGCTTACGTCTCTACGAGCAGTACTTC. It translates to CASSLRLYEQYF.

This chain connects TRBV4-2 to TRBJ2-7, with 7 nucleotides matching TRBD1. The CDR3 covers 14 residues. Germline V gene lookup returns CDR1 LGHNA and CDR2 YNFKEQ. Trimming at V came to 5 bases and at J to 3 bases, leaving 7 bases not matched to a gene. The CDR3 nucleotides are TGTGCCAGCAGCAACAGGGACAGCCACTACGAGCAGTACTTC. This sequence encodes CASSNRDSHYEQYF.

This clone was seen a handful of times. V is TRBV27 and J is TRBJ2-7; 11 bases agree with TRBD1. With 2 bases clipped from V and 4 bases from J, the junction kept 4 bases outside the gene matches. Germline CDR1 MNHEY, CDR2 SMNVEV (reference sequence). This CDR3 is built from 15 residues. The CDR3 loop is CASSLRTGGDYEQYV. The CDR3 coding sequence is TGTGCCAGCAGTTTAAGGACAGGGGGCGATTACGAGCAGTACGTC.

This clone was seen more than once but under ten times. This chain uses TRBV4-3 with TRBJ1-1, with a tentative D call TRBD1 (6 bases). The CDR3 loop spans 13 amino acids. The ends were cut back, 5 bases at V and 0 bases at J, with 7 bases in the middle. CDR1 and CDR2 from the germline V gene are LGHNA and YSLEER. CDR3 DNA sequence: TGCGCCAGCAGCGGGACATTGAACACTGAAGCTTTCTTT. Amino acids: CASSGTLNTEAFF.

CDR3 loop: CASTGALAGADTQYF. As DNA, the CDR3 is TGTGCCAGCACCGGGGCACTAGCGGGAGCCGATACGCAGTATTTT. The V and J genes are TRBV2 and TRBJ2-3, with 11 positions matching TRBD2. Germline lookup yields CDR1 SNHLY and CDR2 FYNNEI. Germline trimming cut 7 bases from V and 6 bases from J; bases unmatched to any gene: 9. The CDR3 runs 15 residues.

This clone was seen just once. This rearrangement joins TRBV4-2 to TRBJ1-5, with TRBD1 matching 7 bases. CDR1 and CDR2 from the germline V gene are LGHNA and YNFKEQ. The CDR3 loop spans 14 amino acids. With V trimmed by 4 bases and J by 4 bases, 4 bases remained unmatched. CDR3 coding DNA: TGTGCCAGCAGCCCGCTGGACAGGAATCAGCCCCAGCATTTT. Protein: CASSPLDRNQPQHF.

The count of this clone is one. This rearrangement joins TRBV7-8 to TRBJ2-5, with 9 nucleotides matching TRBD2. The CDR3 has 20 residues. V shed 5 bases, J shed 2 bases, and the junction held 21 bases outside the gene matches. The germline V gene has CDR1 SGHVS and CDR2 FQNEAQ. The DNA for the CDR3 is TGTGCCAGCAGCCGTAGACCCCCGGGGCTAGCGGGGAGGGGGCAAGAGACCCAGTACTTC. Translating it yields CASSRRPPGLAGRGQETQYF.

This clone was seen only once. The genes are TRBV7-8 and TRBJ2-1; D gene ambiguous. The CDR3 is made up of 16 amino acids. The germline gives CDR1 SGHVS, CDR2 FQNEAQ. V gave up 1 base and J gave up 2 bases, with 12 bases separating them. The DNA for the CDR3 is TGTGCCAGCAGCTTAGTCGCCGCGGCAGCCTACAATGAGCAGTTCTTC. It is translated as CASSLVAAAAYNEQFF.

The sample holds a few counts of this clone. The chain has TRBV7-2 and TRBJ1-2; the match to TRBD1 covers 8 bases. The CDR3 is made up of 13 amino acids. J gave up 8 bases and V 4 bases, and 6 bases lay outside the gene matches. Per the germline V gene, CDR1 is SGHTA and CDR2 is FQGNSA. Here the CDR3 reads CASSSADRVGYTF. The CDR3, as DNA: TGTGCCAGCAGCTCGGCGGACAGGGTCGGCTACACCTTC. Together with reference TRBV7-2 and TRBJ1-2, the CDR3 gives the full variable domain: GAGVSQSPSNKVTEKGKDVELRCDPISGHTALYWYRQSLGQGLEFLIYFQGNSAPDKSGLPSDRFSAERTGGSVSTLTIQRTQQEDSAVYLCASSSADRVGYTFGSGTRLTVV.